This T cell receptor (beta chain) appears in the sequencing data of a study of T cells in Graves' hyperthyroidism and ophthalmopathy. J lost 4 bases, V lost 6 bases, and 10 bases had no gene match. Germline V gene sequence: CDR1 SGHVS, CDR2 FNYEAQ. CDR3 length: 15 amino acids. What was amplified from RNA transcripts were TCR beta CDR3 regions. First-round RT-PCR with HTBI primers amplified the TCR CDR3 region. TCRdb reprocessed the multiplex PCR reads with MiXCR, giving one entry per CDR3 protein. The sample comprises roughly 660,000 distinct CDR3 sequences, around 15% of which are singletons, and 15% rests with the top ten.

The source of this sequence is a man in his forties or fifties with Graves' hyperthyroidism. The sequenced sample consisted of blood. The rearrangement joins TRBV7-6 to TRBJ2-3, with 7 positions matching TRBD2. CDR3 sequence reads: CASSSMGGPSDTQYF. CDR3 coding DNA: TGTGCCAGCAGTTCCATGGGAGGGCCCTCAGATACGCAGTATTTT.